Sequencing of this T cell receptor (beta chain) was carried out in a study of vaccination and CD4 T cells after COVID-19. Across the whole study: The post-COVID samples were taken a median roughly 100 days after diagnosis, anywhere from 35 to 161. Cultures acting as controls obtained a CEFX pool, an HIV-1 Nef pool, or no peptide. Cells were stimulated with overlapping spike peptide pools from SARS-CoV-2, HCoV-NL63, HCoV-OC43 and HCoV-229E. Overall study results and limits: Median SARS-CoV-2-reactive clonotype numbers went from approximately 21 to 40; this increase was not significant.

The germline V gene encodes CDR1 SGHTA and CDR2 FQGNSA. CDR3 length: 14 amino acids. The V gene end was trimmed by 5 bases and the J gene end by 6 bases; junction bases not matched to a gene: 9. Worth noting for this clonotype: Its antigen remains unidentified.

Sequencing of DNA taken from cultured CD4+ T cells relied on the Oncomine TCR Beta short-read assay. TCRdb called the PCR reads again in MiXCR, with one record for every CDR3 protein. The repertoire consists of about 15,000 distinct CDR3 sequences, with roughly 52% occurring once and the leading ten covering roughly a fifth. Described treatment: approximately 9-day PBMC culture with coronavirus spike peptide pools or control peptides (ViraFEST assay). The clonotype comes from a human donor who had recovered from COVID-19. This chain joins TRBV7-2 and TRBJ2-7; 8 bases are a match to TRBD1. The sequencing used CD4+ T cells from blood, cultured in vitro, collected before SARS-CoV-2 vaccination. The CDR3 reads CASSPQGATPEQYF. Here the CDR3 DNA reads TGTGCCAGCAGCCCGCAGGGGGCGACCCCCGAGCAGTACTTC.